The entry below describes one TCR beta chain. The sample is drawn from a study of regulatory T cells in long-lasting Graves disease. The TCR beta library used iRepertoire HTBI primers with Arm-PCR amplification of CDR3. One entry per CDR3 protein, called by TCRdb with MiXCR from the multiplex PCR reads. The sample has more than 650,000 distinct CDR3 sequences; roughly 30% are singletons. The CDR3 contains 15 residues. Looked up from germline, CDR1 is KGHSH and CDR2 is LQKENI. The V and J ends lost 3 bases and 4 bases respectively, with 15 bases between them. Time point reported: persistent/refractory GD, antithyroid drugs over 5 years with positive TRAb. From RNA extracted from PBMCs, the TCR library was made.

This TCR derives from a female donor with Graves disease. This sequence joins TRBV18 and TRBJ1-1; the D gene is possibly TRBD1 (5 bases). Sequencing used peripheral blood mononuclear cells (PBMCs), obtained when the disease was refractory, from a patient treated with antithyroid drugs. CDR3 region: CASSPAGNKGTEAFF. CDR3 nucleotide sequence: TGTGCCAGCTCACCCGCAGGGAATAAGGGCACTGAAGCTTTCTTT. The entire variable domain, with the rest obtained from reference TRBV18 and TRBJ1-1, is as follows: NAGVMQNPRHLVRRRGQEARLRCSPMKGHSHVYWYRQLPEEGLKFMVYLQKENIIDESGMPKERFSAEFPKEGPSILRIQQVVRGDSAAYFCASSPAGNKGTEAFFGQGTRLTVV.